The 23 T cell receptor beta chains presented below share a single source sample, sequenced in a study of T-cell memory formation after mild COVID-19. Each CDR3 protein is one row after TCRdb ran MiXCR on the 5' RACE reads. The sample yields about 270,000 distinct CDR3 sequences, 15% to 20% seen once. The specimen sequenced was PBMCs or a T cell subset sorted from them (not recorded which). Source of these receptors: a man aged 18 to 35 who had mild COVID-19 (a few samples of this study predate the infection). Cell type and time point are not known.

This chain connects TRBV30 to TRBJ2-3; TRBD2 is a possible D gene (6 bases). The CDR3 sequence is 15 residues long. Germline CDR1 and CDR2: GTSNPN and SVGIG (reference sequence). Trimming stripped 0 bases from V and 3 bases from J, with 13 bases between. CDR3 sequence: CAWSVFSGRTDTQYF. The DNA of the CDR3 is TGTGCCTGGAGTGTATTTTCAGGGAGGACAGATACGCAGTATTTT.

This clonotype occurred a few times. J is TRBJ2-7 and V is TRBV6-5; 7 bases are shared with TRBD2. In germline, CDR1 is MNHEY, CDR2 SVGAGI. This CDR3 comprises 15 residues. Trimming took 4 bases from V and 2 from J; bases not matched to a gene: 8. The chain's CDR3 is CASSSFGGNPYEQYF. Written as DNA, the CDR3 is TGTGCCAGCAGTTCCTTCGGGGGGAATCCCTACGAGCAGTACTTC.

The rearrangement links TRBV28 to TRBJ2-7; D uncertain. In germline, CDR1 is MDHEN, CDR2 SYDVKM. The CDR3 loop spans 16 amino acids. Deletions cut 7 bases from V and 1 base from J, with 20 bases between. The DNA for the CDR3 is TGTGCCAGCACCGTTATAGGCCCCCCCCAGTCCTACGAGCAGTACTTC. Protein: CASTVIGPPQSYEQYF.

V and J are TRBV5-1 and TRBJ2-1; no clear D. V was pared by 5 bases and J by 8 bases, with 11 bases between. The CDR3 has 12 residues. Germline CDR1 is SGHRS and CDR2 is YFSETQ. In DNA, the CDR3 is TGCGCCAGCAGGATTAGTAGGGATGAGCAGTTCTTC. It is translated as CASRISRDEQFF.

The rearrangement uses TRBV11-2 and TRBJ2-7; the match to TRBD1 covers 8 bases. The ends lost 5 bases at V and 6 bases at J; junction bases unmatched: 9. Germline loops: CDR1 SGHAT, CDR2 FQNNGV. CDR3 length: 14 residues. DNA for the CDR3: TGTGCCAGCAGCCCCCCGGACAGGGCGGCCGAGCAGTACTTC. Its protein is CASSPPDRAAEQYF.

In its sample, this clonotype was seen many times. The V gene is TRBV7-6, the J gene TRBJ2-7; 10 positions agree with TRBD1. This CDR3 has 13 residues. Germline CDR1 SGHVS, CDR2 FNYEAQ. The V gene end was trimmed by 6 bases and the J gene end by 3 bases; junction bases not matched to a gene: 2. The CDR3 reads CASSWDRGYEQYF. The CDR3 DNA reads TGTGCCAGCAGTTGGGACAGGGGCTACGAGCAGTACTTC.

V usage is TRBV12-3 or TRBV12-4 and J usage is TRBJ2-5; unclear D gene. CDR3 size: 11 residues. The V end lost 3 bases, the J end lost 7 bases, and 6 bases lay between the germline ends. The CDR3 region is CASSFSGTQYF. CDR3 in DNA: TGTGCCAGCAGTTTTTCGGGGACCCAGTACTTC.

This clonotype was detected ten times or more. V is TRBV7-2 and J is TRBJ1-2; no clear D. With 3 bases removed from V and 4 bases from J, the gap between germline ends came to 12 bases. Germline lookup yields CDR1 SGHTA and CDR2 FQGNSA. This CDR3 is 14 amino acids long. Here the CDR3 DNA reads TGTGCCAGCAGCTTGGGCTACGAGAGCTATGGCTACACCTTC. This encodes CASSLGYESYGYTF. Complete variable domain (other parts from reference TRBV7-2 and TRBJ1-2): GAGVSQSPSNKVTEKGKDVELRCDPISGHTALYWYRQSLGQGLEFLIYFQGNSAPDKSGLPSDRFSAERTGGSVSTLTIQRTQQEDSAVYLCASSLGYESYGYTFGSGTRLTVV.

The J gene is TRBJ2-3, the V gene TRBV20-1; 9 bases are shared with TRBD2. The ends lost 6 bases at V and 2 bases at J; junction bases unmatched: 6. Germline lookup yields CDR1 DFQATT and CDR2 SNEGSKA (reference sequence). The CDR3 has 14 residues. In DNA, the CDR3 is TGCAGTGCCCCGACTAGCGGCCACACAGATACGCAGTATTTT. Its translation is CSAPTSGHTDTQYF.

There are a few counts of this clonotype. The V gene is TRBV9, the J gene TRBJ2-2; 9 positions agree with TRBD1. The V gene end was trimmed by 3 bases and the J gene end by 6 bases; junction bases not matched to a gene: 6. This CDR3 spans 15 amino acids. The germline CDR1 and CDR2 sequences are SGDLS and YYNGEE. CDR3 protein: CASSAMGTGSGELFF. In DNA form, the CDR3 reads TGTGCCAGCAGCGCAATGGGGACAGGGTCCGGGGAGCTGTTTTTT.

The CDR3 spells CASRDRGALSYNEQFF. The DNA of the CDR3 is TGTGCCAGCAGAGACAGGGGGGCCCTCTCTTACAATGAGCAGTTCTTC. V is TRBV6-2 or TRBV6-3 and J is TRBJ2-1, with 9 bases that match TRBD1. Germline CDR1 and CDR2: MNHEY and SVGEGT. The V and J ends lost 6 bases and 4 bases, in that order; junction bases with no gene match: 10. This CDR3 comprises 16 residues.

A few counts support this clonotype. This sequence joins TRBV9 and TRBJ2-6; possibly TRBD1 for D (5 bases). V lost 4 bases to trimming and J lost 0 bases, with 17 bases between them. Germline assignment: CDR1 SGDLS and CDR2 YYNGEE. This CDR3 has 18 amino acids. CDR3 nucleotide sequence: TGTGCCAGCAGCCCGCGCCTAGACAGTCCCTCTGGGGCCAACGTCCTGACTTTC. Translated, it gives CASSPRLDSPSGANVLTF.

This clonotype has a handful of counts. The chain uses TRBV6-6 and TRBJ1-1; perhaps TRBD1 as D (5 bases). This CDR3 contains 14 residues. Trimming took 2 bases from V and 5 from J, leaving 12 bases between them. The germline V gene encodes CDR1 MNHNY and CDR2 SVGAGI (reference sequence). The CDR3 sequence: CASSYEGYRTEAFF. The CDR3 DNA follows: TGTGCCAGCAGTTACGAGGGGTATAGGACTGAAGCTTTCTTT.

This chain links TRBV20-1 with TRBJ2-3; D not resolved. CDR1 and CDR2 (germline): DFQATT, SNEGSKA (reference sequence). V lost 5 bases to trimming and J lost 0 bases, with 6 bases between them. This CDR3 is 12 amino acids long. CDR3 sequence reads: CSARRSTDTQYF. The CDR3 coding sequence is TGCAGTGCTCGGCGGAGCACAGATACGCAGTATTTT.

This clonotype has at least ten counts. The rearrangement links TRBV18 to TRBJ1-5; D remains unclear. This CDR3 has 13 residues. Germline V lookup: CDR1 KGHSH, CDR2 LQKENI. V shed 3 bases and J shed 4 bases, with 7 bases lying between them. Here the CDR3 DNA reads TGTGCCAGCTCACCCTCGGATAATCAGCCCCAGCATTTT. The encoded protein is CASSPSDNQPQHF.

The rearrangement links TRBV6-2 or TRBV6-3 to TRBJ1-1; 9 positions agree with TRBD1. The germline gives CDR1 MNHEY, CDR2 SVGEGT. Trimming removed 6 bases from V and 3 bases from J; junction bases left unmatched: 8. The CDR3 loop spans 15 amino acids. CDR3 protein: CASRGTGPTDTEAFF. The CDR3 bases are TGTGCCAGCAGAGGGACAGGGCCCACGGACACTGAAGCTTTCTTT.

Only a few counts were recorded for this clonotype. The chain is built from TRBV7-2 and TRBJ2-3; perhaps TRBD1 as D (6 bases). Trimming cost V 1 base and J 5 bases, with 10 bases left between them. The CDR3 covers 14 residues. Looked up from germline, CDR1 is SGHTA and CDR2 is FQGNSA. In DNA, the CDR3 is TGTGCCAGCAGCTTAGGGCAGGGGAGAGATACGCAGTATTTT. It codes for CASSLGQGRDTQYF.

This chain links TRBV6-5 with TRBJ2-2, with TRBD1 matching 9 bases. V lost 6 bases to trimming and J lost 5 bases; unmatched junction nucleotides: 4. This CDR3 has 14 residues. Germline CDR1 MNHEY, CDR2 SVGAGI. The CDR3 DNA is TGTGCCAGCAGACAGGGGGCTACGACCGGGGAGCTGTTTTTT. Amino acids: CASRQGATTGELFF.

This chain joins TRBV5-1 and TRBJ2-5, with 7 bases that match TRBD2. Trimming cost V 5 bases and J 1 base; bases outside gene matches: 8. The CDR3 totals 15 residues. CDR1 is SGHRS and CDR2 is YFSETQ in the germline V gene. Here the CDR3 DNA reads TGCGCCAGCAGGCCGGTTAGCGGGCCCCAAGAGACCCAGTACTTC. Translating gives CASRPVSGPQETQYF.

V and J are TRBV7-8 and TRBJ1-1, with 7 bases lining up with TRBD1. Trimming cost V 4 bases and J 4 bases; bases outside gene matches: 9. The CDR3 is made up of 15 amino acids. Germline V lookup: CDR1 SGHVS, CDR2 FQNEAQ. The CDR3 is CASSSNGQAGTEAFF. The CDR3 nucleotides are TGTGCCAGCAGCTCCAACGGACAGGCTGGCACTGAAGCTTTCTTT. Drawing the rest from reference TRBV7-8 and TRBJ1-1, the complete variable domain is GAGVSQSPRYKVAKRGQDVALRCDPISGHVSLFWYQQALGQGPEFLTYFQNEAQLDKSGLPSDRFFAERPEGSVSTLKIQRTQQEDSAVYLCASSSNGQAGTEAFFGQGTRLTVV.

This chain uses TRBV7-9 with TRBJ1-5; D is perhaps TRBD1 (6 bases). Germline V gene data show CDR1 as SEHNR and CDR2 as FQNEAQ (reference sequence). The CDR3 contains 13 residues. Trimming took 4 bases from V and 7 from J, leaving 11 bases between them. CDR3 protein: CASSWGANQPQHF. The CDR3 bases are TGTGCCAGCAGCTGGGGGGCAAACCAGCCCCAGCATTTT.

The CDR3 loop is CASSQDATGAYGYTF. The DNA for the CDR3 is TGTGCCAGCAGCCAAGATGCCACGGGGGCCTATGGCTACACCTTC. The J gene is TRBJ1-2, the V gene TRBV3-1, with D perhaps matching TRBD1 (6 bases). CDR1 is LGHDT, CDR2 YNNKEL, per germline (reference sequence). The CDR3 spans 15 residues. The V gene lost 0 bases and the J gene lost 4 bases, with 12 bases spanning the gap. Full variable domain (missing parts from reference TRBV3-1 and TRBJ1-2): DTAVSQTPKYLVTQMGNDKSIKCEQNLGHDTMYWYKQDSKKFLKIMFSYNNKELIINETVPNRFSPKSPDKAHLNLHINSLELGDSAVYFCASSQDATGAYGYTFGSGTRLTVV.

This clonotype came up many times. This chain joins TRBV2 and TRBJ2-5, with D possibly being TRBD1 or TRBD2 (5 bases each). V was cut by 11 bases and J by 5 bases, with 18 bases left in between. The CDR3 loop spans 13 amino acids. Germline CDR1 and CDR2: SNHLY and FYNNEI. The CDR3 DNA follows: TGTGCCGAGTCGGGGCCTAGCAGGGAGACCCAGTACTTC. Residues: CAESGPSRETQYF.